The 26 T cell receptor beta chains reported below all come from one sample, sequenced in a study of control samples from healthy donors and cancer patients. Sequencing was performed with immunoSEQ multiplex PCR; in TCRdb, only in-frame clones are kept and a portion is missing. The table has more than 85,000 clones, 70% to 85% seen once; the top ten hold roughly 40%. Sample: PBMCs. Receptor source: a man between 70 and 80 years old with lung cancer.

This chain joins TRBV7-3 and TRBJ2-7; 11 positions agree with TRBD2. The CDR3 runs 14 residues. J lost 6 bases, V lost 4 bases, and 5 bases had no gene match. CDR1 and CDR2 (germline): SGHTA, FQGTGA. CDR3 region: CASSSSGGLSEQYF. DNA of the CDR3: TGTGCCAGCAGCTCTAGCGGGGGGCTTAGCGAGCAGTACTTC.

The CDR3 DNA follows: TGTGCCAGCAGCGGCCCACAGGGGAGCAATTCACCCCTCCACTTT. This encodes CASSGPQGSNSPLHF. The chain couples TRBV9 to TRBJ1-6; 7 nucleotides agree with TRBD1. The length of the CDR3 is 15 residues. Trimming at V came to 3 bases and at J to 7 bases, leaving 7 bases not matched to a gene. Germline-derived CDR1 and CDR2 are SGDLS and YYNGEE.

CDR3 sequence: CASSGRDRALLRGYEKLFF. The CDR3 DNA is TGTGCCAGCAGTGGCCGGGACAGGGCCCTTTTAAGAGGATACGAAAAACTGTTTTTT. The rearrangement uses TRBV27 and TRBJ1-4; TRBD1 agrees at 9 bases. The CDR3 consists of 19 residues. V shed 5 bases, J shed 8 bases, and the junction held 21 bases outside the gene matches. The germline gives CDR1 MNHEY, CDR2 SMNVEV (reference sequence). Full variable domain (rest looked up from reference TRBV27 and TRBJ1-4): EAQVTQNPRYLITVTGKKLTVTCSQNMNHEYMSWYRQDPGLGLRQIYYSMNVEVTDKGDVPEGYKVSRKEKRNFPLILESPSPNQTSLYFCASSGRDRALLRGYEKLFFGSGTQLSVL.

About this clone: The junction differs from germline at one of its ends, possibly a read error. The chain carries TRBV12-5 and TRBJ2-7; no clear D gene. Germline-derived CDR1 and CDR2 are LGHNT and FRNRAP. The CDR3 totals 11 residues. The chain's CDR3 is CASGLSNERYF. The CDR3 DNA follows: TGTGCTAGTGGTTTGTCGAACGAGCGGTACTTC.

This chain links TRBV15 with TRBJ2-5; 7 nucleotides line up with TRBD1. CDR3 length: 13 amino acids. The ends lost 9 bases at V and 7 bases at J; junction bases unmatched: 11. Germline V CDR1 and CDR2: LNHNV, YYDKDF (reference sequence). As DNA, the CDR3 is TGTGCCACGCAGGGGGAAAATATCCGGACCCAGTACTTC. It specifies CATQGENIRTQYF.

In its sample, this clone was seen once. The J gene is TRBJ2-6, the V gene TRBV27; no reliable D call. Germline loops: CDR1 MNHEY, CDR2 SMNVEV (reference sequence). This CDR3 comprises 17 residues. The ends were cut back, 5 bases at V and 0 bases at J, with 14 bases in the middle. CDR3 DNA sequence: TGTGCCAGCAGTCCCGCCGGGCTCCGCTCTGGGGCCAACGTCCTGACTTTC. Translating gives CASSPAGLRSGANVLTF.

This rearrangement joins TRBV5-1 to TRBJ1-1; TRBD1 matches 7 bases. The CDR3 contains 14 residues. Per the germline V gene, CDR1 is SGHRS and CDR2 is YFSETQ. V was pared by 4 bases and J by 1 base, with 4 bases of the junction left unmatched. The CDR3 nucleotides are TGCGCCAGCAGCGCACAGGGGAAGAACACTGAAGCTTTCTTT. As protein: CASSAQGKNTEAFF.

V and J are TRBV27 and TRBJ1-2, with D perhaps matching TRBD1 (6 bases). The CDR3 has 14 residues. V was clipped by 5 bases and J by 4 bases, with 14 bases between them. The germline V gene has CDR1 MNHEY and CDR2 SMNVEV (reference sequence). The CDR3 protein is CASSASQGTYGYTF. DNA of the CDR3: TGTGCCAGCAGTGCATCACAGGGTACCTATGGCTACACCTTC.

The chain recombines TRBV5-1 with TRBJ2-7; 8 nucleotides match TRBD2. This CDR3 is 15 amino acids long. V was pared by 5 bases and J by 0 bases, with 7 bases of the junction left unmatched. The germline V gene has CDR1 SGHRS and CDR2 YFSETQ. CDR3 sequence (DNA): TGCGCCAGCAGAATACTAGCGGCTAGCTCCTACGAGCAGTACTTC. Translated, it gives CASRILAASSYEQYF.

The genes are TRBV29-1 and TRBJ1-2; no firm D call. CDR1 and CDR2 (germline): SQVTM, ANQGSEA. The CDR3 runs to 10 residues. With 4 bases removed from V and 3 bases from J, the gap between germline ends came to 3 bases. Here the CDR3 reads CSVADYGYTF. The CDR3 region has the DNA TGCAGCGTTGCAGACTATGGCTACACCTTC.

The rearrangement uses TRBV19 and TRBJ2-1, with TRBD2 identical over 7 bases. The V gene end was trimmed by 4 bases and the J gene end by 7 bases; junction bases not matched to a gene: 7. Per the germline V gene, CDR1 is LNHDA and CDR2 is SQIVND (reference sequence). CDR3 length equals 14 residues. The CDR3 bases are TGTGCCAGTAGTAACGGGGGGAACGGGAATGAGCAGTTCTTC. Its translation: CASSNGGNGNEQFF.

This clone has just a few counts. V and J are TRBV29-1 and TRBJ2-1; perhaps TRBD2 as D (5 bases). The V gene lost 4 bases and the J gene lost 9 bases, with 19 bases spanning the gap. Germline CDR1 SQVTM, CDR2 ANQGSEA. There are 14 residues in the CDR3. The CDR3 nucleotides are TGCAGCGTTGGGACGCTAGCCCAACAGATTGAGCAGTTCTTC. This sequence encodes CSVGTLAQQIEQFF.

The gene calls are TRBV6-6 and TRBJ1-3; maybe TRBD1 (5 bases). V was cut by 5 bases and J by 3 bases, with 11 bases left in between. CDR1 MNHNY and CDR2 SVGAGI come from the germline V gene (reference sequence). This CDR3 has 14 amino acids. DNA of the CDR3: TGTGCCAGCAGTCCGAGGGGCGGTGGAAACACCATATATTTT. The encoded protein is CASSPRGGGNTIYF.

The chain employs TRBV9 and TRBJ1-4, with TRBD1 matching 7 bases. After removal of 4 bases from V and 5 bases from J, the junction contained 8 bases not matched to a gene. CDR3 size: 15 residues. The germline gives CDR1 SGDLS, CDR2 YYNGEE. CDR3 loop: CASSSWGQRNEKLFF. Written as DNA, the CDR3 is TGTGCCAGCAGCTCGTGGGGACAGAGAAATGAAAAACTGTTTTTT.

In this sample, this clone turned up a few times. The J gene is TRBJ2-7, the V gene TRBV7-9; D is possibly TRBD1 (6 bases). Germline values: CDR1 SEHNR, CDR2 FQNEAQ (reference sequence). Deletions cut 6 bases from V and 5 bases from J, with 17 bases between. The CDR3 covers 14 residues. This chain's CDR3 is CASRPNPQGHEQYF. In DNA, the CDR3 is TGTGCCAGCAGGCCCAACCCACAGGGACACGAGCAGTACTTC.

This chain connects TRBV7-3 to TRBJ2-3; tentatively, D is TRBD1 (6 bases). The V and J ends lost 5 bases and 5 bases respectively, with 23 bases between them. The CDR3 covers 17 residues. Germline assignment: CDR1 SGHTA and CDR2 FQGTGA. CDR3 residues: CASSLEQGLGAQDTQYF. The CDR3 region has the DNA TGTGCCAGCAGCCTCGAACAGGGATTGGGGGCCCAAGATACGCAGTATTTT.

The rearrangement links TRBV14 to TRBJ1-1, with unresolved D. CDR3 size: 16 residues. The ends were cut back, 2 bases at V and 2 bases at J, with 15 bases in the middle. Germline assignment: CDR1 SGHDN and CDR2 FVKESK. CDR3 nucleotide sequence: TGTGCCAGCAGCCAAAATGGTCGTGGTTATAACACTGAAGCTTTCTTT. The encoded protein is CASSQNGRGYNTEAFF. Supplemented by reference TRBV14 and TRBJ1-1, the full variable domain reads EAGVTQFPSHSVIEKGQTVTLRCDPISGHDNLYWYRRVMGKEIKFLLHFVKESKQDESGMPNNRFLAERTGGTYSTLKVQPAELEDSGVYFCASSQNGRGYNTEAFFGQGTRLTVV.

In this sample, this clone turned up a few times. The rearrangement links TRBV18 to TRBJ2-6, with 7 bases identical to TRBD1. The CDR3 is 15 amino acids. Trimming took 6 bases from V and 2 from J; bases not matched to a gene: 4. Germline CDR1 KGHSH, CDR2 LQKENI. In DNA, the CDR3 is TGTGCCAGCTCGAATCAGGGGGCTGGGGCCAACGTCCTGACTTTC. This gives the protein CASSNQGAGANVLTF.

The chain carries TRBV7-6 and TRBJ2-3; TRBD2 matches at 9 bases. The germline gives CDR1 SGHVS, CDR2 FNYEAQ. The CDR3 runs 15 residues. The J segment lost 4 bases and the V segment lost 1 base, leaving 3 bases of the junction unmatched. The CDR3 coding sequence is TGTGCCAGCAGCTTAGTGGCGGGGGGGCCAGATACGCAGTATTTT. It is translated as CASSLVAGGPDTQYF.

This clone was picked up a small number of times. The CDR3 coding sequence is TGCGCCAGCAGCTCACGGACTAGCGGGGGGACCGGGGAGCTGTTTTTT. The encoded protein is CASSSRTSGGTGELFF. The rearrangement uses TRBV5-1 and TRBJ2-2; TRBD2 aligns across 14 bases. Germline V CDR1 and CDR2: SGHRS, YFSETQ. This CDR3 is 16 amino acids long. V lost 3 bases, J lost 5 bases, and 3 bases stayed unmatched.

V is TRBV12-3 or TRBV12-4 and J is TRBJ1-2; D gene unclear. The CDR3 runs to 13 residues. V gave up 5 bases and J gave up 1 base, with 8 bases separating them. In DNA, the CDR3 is TGTGCCAGCAGTGACAACCTTAACTATGGCTACACCTTC. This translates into CASSDNLNYGYTF.

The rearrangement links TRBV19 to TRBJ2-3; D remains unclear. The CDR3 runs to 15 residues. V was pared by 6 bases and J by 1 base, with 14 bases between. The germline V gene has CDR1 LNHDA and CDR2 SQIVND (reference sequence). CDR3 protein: CASSRQNSRTDTQYF. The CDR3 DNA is TGTGCCAGTAGCCGTCAGAACTCTCGCACAGATACGCAGTATTTT.

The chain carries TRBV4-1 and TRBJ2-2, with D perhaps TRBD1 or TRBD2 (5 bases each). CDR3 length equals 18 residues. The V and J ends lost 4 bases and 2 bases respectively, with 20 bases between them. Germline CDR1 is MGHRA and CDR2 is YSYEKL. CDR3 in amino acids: CASSPEGTRGQNTGELFF. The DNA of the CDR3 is TGCGCCAGCAGCCCTGAAGGTACTAGGGGTCAAAACACCGGGGAGCTGTTTTTT.

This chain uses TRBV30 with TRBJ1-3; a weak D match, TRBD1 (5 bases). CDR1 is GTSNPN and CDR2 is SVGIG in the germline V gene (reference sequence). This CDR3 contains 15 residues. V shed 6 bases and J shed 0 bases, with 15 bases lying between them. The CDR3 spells CACTSGHLSGNTIYF. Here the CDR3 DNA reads TGTGCCTGTACCTCCGGACATCTCTCTGGAAACACCATATATTTT.

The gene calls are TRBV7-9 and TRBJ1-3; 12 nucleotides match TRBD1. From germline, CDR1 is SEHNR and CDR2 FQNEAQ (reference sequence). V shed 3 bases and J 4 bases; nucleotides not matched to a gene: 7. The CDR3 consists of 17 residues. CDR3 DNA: TGTGCCAGCAGCTTTTCTGGGACAGGGGGCGAGGGAAACACCATATATTTT. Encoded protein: CASSFSGTGGEGNTIYF.

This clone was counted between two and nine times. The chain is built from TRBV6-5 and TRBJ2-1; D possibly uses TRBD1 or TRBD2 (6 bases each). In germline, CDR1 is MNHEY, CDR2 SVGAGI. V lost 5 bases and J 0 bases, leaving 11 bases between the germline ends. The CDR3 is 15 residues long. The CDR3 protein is CASSPRGPSYNEQFF. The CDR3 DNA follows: TGTGCCAGCAGTCCCCGGGGGCCCTCCTACAATGAGCAGTTCTTC.